These 26 T cell receptor beta chains share one sample of origin, sequenced in a study of T cell responses to AZD1222 COVID-19 vaccine. Generated by immunoSEQ multiplex PCR, the TCRdb table keeps only in-frame clones and is missing some. The table includes approximately 190,000 clones, around 94% detected once. Material: peripheral blood, obtained on day 0 of AZD1222 vaccination. The receptors were gathered from an adult in good health.

The CDR3 nucleotides read TGCGCCAGCAGCCAAGATACGGGACAGGGCACGTACGAGCAGTACTTC. It is translated as CASSQDTGQGTYEQYF. The genes are TRBV4-3 and TRBJ2-7; the match to TRBD1 covers 9 bases. Germline V gene sequence: CDR1 LGHNA, CDR2 YSLEER. The CDR3 totals 16 residues. V was clipped by 0 bases and J by 4 bases; unmatched bases: 7.

The V and J genes are TRBV20-1 and TRBJ2-5, with a weak D call TRBD2 (5 bases). V shed 3 bases and J shed 3 bases, with 14 bases lying between them. The CDR3 loop spans 14 amino acids. CDR1 is DFQATT, CDR2 SNEGSKA, per germline (reference sequence). Here the CDR3 DNA reads TGCAGTGCTAGTGCGGCTAGCATCGAAGAGACCCAGTACTTC. Translating gives CSASAASIEETQYF.

The CDR3 loop reads CASTRSLLSGNTIYF. Here the CDR3 DNA reads TGTGCCAGCACTCGCAGCCTCCTCTCTGGAAACACCATATATTTT. This chain links TRBV4-2 with TRBJ1-3, with unresolved D. Germline V gene data show CDR1 as LGHNA and CDR2 as YNFKEQ. Trimming shortened V by 7 bases and J by 0 bases, and 13 bases separated the two germline ends. The CDR3 totals 15 residues.

The rearrangement links TRBV25-1 to TRBJ1-3; D perhaps matches TRBD1 (5 bases). Trimming took off 7 bases at V and 4 bases at J, with 11 bases between the two ends. CDR1 and CDR2 from the germline V gene are MGHDK and SYGVNS. The CDR3 sequence is 13 residues long. CDR3 in amino acids: CASKGWGGNTIYF. DNA of the CDR3: TGTGCCAGCAAAGGTTGGGGGGGAAACACCATATATTTT.

This chain uses TRBV2 with TRBJ1-2; 10 bases align to TRBD1. CDR1 and CDR2 (germline): SNHLY, FYNNEI. The V and J ends lost 7 bases and 8 bases, in that order; junction bases with no gene match: 7. This CDR3 has 13 amino acids. Here the CDR3 reads CASKQTGGGGYTF. The CDR3 region has the DNA TGTGCCAGCAAACAGACAGGGGGCGGGGGCTACACCTTC. The full variable domain, in which reference TRBV2 and TRBJ1-2 provide the parts outside the CDR3, is EPEVTQTPSHQVTQMGQEVILRCVPISNHLYFYWYRQILGQKVEFLVSFYNNEISEKSEIFDDQFSVERPDGSNFTLKIRSTKLEDSAMYFCASKQTGGGGYTFGSGTRLTVV.

The genes are TRBV7-2 and TRBJ2-1, with a tentative D call TRBD2 (5 bases). V was trimmed by 3 bases and J by 4 bases, leaving 13 bases between them. Germline CDR1 is SGHTA and CDR2 is FQGNSA. The CDR3 sequence is 15 residues long. The CDR3 DNA is TGTGCCAGCAGCTTTGGACTGAGCCAATACAATGAGCAGTTCTTC. As protein: CASSFGLSQYNEQFF. The whole variable domain, remainder taken from reference TRBV7-2 and TRBJ2-1, is GAGVSQSPSNKVTEKGKDVELRCDPISGHTALYWYRQSLGQGLEFLIYFQGNSAPDKSGLPSDRFSAERTGGSVSTLTIQRTQQEDSAVYLCASSFGLSQYNEQFFGPGTRLTVL.

The genes are TRBV19 and TRBJ1-6; 8 bases match TRBD1. Germline-derived CDR1 and CDR2 are LNHDA and SQIVND (reference sequence). The length of the CDR3 is 15 residues. V shed 3 bases and J 7 bases; nucleotides not matched to a gene: 5. The CDR3 loop reads CASSIAGGRNSPLHF. CDR3 DNA sequence: TGTGCCAGTAGTATCGCAGGGGGCCGGAATTCACCCCTCCACTTT.

The chain employs TRBV3-1 (or the pseudogene TRBV3-2) and TRBJ2-7; TRBD2 agrees at 11 bases. The germline CDR1 and CDR2 sequences are LGHDT and YNNKEL (reference sequence). After removal of 5 bases from V and 0 bases from J, the junction contained 12 bases not matched to a gene. This CDR3 region has 18 residues. The CDR3 region has the DNA TGTGCCAGCAGCACCCCCGCCCTGGGGACTAGCGGCTCCTACGAGCAGTACTTC. This encodes CASSTPALGTSGSYEQYF.

In this sample, this clone turned up once. This sequence joins TRBV24-1 and TRBJ2-1; no reliable D call. V shed 4 bases and J shed 7 bases, with 4 bases lying between them. The CDR3 loop spans 11 amino acids. Germline values: CDR1 KGHDR, CDR2 SFDVKD. The CDR3 reads CATSELNEQFF. Written as DNA, the CDR3 is TGTGCCACCAGTGAGTTGAATGAGCAGTTCTTC.

The chain couples TRBV3-1 (or the pseudogene TRBV3-2) to TRBJ1-5; D is undetermined. V was trimmed by 4 bases and J by 4 bases, leaving 17 bases between them. The CDR3 runs to 16 residues. Germline V CDR1 and CDR2: LGHDT, YNNKEL (reference sequence). CDR3 protein: CASSPGGVSINQPQHF. The CDR3 bases are TGTGCCAGCAGCCCCGGCGGGGTGTCGATTAATCAGCCCCAGCATTTT.

V gene TRBV10-3 combines with J gene TRBJ2-3, with TRBD1 matching over 8 bases. This CDR3 spans 14 amino acids. V shed 6 bases, J shed 1 base, and the junction held 3 bases outside the gene matches. The germline V gene encodes CDR1 ENHRY and CDR2 SYGVKD. This CDR3 is CAIRPGQGTDTQYF. The DNA for the CDR3 is TGTGCCATCAGACCGGGACAGGGCACAGATACGCAGTATTTT.

The chain's CDR3 is CASRPTGAETQYF. In DNA, the CDR3 is TGTGCCAGCAGACCGACAGGGGCGGAGACCCAGTACTTC. V gene TRBV6-6 combines with J gene TRBJ2-5, with 8 bases that match TRBD1. The CDR3 is made up of 13 amino acids. From germline, CDR1 is MNHNY and CDR2 SVGAGI (reference sequence). The junction had 5 bases not matched to a gene; V was cut back by 6 bases and J by 5 bases.

The genes are TRBV5-4 and TRBJ1-6; D unclear. Looked up from germline, CDR1 is SGHNT and CDR2 is YYREEE (reference sequence). Trimming left V 2 bases short and J 8 bases short, with 14 bases between. The CDR3 runs to 15 residues. The CDR3 sequence: CASSLPGSADSPLHF. In DNA, the CDR3 is TGTGCCAGCAGCTTACCCGGCTCTGCGGATTCACCCCTCCACTTT.

The V and J genes are TRBV21-1 and TRBJ1-6; the table calls TRBD1, which could not be checked here. TRBV21-1 is recorded as a pseudogene. This CDR3 has 15 residues. The CDR3 nucleotides are TGTGCCAGCAGCAAAGTCGACAGTCAGAATTCACCCCTCCACTTT. Translated, it gives CASSKVDSQNSPLHF.

The rearrangement uses TRBV6-1 and TRBJ2-5, with TRBD2 identical over 12 bases. CDR1 and CDR2 from the germline V gene are MNHNS and SASEGT. This CDR3 contains 16 residues. The V segment lost 4 bases and the J segment 5 bases; nucleotides outside the gene matches: 8. DNA for the CDR3: TGTGCCAGCAGTGTAGCTAGCGGGGGGGCTGGCGAGACCCAGTACTTC. Translated: CASSVASGGAGETQYF.

The chain links TRBV4-2 to TRBJ2-7, with 8 bases identical to TRBD2. The CDR3 is 16 amino acids. Losses at the gene ends were 0 bases for V and 0 bases for J; bases not matched to a gene: 4. In germline, CDR1 is LGHNA, CDR2 YNFKEQ. The CDR3 loop reads CASSQERGAFSYEQYF. CDR3 coding DNA: TGTGCCAGCAGCCAAGAGCGGGGGGCCTTCTCCTACGAGCAGTACTTC.

The chain joins TRBV7-2 to TRBJ1-5; D uncertain. The CDR3 is made up of 13 amino acids. The V end lost 2 bases, the J end lost 5 bases, and 7 bases lay between the germline ends. Germline V gene lookup returns CDR1 SGHTA and CDR2 FQGNSA. CDR3 region: CASSLFEDQPQHF. The DNA for the CDR3 is TGTGCCAGCAGCTTATTTGAAGATCAGCCCCAGCATTTT.

This clone was counted a few times. The J gene is TRBJ1-2, the V gene TRBV18; possibly TRBD1 for D (6 bases). Germline loops: CDR1 KGHSH, CDR2 LQKENI. V was shortened by 5 bases and J by 6 bases, with 13 bases between the two germline ends. CDR3 length: 13 residues. CDR3 coding DNA: TGTGCCAGCTCAACAGCCAGGGGCGATGGCTACACCTTC. The encoded protein is CASSTARGDGYTF. Combining the CDR3 with reference TRBV18 and TRBJ1-2 gives the whole variable domain NAGVMQNPRHLVRRRGQEARLRCSPMKGHSHVYWYRQLPEEGLKFMVYLQKENIIDESGMPKERFSAEFPKEGPSILRIQQVVRGDSAAYFCASSTARGDGYTFGSGTRLTVV.

The chain is built from TRBV7-3 and TRBJ2-7, with 9 bases identical to TRBD1. Germline V gene data show CDR1 as SGHTA and CDR2 as FQGTGA. Trimming took 5 bases from V and 2 from J; bases not matched to a gene: 7. There are 15 residues in the CDR3. The CDR3 DNA sequence: TGTGCCAGCAGCCTAGACAGGGGGAACACCTACGAGCAGTACTTC. Protein: CASSLDRGNTYEQYF.

The genes are TRBV10-3 and TRBJ2-7; D assignment may be TRBD1 or TRBD2 (5 bases each). Trimming took 6 bases from V and 1 from J, leaving 22 bases between them. Per germline, CDR1 ENHRY and CDR2 SYGVKD. The CDR3 is made up of 17 amino acids. The CDR3 bases are TGTGCCATCAGGTCTAAAGGGCAGGGAGTAAGGTCCTACGAGCAGTACTTC. Translated, it gives CAIRSKGQGVRSYEQYF.

This sequence joins TRBV11-3 and TRBJ2-5; the D gene could be TRBD1 or TRBD2 (5 bases each). The germline V gene has CDR1 SGHNT and CDR2 YENEEA. The ends were cut back, 5 bases at V and 4 bases at J, with 8 bases in the middle. The CDR3 is 12 residues long. DNA for the CDR3: TGTGCCAGCAGCGGTGGGGGAGAGACCCAGTACTTC. It translates to CASSGGGETQYF.

The CDR3 here is CASSAGQGWEKLFF. The CDR3 bases are TGTGCCAGCAGTGCGGGACAGGGGTGGGAAAAACTGTTTTTT. V and J are TRBV2 and TRBJ1-4, with 10 bases lining up with TRBD1. Germline loops: CDR1 SNHLY, CDR2 FYNNEI. CDR3 length: 14 amino acids. V lost 4 bases to trimming and J lost 8 bases; unmatched junction nucleotides: 4.

The chain links TRBV9 to TRBJ1-2, with TRBD1 matching over 7 bases. The germline CDR1 and CDR2 sequences are SGDLS and YYNGEE. V was pared by 3 bases and J by 4 bases, with 6 bases of the junction left unmatched. This CDR3 region has 14 residues. CDR3 loop: CASSARQGAYGYTF. CDR3 nucleotides: TGTGCCAGCAGCGCAAGACAGGGTGCCTATGGCTACACCTTC.

This clone came up once. The rearrangement joins TRBV5-4 to TRBJ2-5, with 10 bases that match TRBD2. Losses at the gene ends were 0 bases for V and 5 bases for J; bases not matched to a gene: 10. Per the germline V gene, CDR1 is SGHNT and CDR2 is YYREEE (reference sequence). CDR3 size: 17 residues. This chain's CDR3 is CASSLASGGLQGETQYF. The CDR3, as DNA: TGTGCCAGCAGCTTGGCTAGCGGGGGTTTACAAGGGGAGACCCAGTACTTC.

In this sample, this clone turned up once. The chain carries TRBV4-2 and TRBJ1-1; no clear D gene. Trimming cost V 0 bases and J 6 bases, with 11 bases left between them. The CDR3 contains 14 residues. Germline CDR1 LGHNA, CDR2 YNFKEQ. The DNA for the CDR3 is TGTGCCAGCAGCCAAGAAAGGGTGATAGCTGAAGCTTTCTTT. Its translation: CASSQERVIAEAFF.

The chain links TRBV6-5 to TRBJ1-1; no reliable D call. V dropped 0 bases and J dropped 1 base, with 9 bases sitting between them. The CDR3 has 15 residues. Germline CDR1 MNHEY, CDR2 SVGAGI. This CDR3 is CASSYSSAANTEAFF. As DNA, the CDR3 is TGTGCCAGCAGTTACTCGAGCGCTGCGAACACTGAAGCTTTCTTT.